This is a list of T cell receptor beta chains from one sample in a study of CD8+ T cells in alopecia areata. Method: immunoSEQ multiplex PCR; TCRdb's copy keeps in-frame clones and lacks some. The sample records approximately 61,000 clones, 95% to 97% being singletons. Sequenced material: CD8+ T cells sorted from blood, taken at week 0. Every receptor here comes from a human donor with alopecia areata. Both conserved end residues are part of each CDR3. The order of the fields is V gene, clone size, D gene, J gene, CDR3 DNA, CDR3 protein. A D gene is named only where the DNA matches it firmly. Size is stated for part of the rows, as once, few or many counts, or as a class when the clone is expanded.

>TRBV7-9|-|-|TRBJ2-3
TGTGCCAGCAGCCAAAGACTAGGATCTAGCACAGATACGCAGTATTTT
CASSQRLGSSTDTQYF
>TRBV19|-|-|TRBJ1-5
TGTGCCAGTCAAGGGACGGGTCAGCCCCAGCATTTT
CASQGTGQPQHF
>TRBV5-1|-|TRBD1|TRBJ2-7
TGCGCCAGCAGCGCATCAGGGGGCTACGAGCAGTACTTC
CASSASGGYEQYF
>TRBV5-6|once|TRBD1|TRBJ2-3
TGTGCCAGCAGCTTGGGACAGGGAGCCCTTTTGGTAGATACGCAGTATTTT
CASSLGQGALLVDTQYF
>TRBV4-2|-|-|TRBJ2-3
TGTGCCAGCAGCCAAGACTTCGAACTAAGCACAGATACGCAGTATTTT
CASSQDFELSTDTQYF
>TRBV10-3|-|-|TRBJ2-7
TGTGCCATCAGTGAAGAGGGCCCCTCCTACGAGCAGTACTTC
CAISEEGPSYEQYF
>TRBV29-1|-|TRBD1|TRBJ1-1
TGCAGCGTTTTACAGGGGCCGACAGCTTTCTTT
CSVLQGPTAFF
>TRBV7-9|-|-|TRBJ2-7
TGTGCCAGCACGCTTGTTGAGAGGAGCTCCTACGAGCAGTACTTC
CASTLVERSSYEQYF
>TRBV6-6|-|TRBD1|TRBJ1-2
TGTGCCAGCAGGTACAGGGGGACCCTATGGGGCTACACCTTC
CASRYRGTLWGYTF
>TRBV5-5|-|-|TRBJ2-3
TGTGCCTCTGGGGGGCCGGGAGCAGATACGCAGTATTTT
CASGGPGADTQYF
>TRBV19|-|TRBD1|TRBJ1-5
TGTGCCAGTCAGGACAGGGGGCCCCAGCCCCAGCATTTT
CASQDRGPQPQHF
>TRBV4-2|-|TRBD2|TRBJ2-7
TGTGCCAGCAGCCCGGGGACTAGCGGCTACGAGCAGTACTTC
CASSPGTSGYEQYF
>TRBV30|-|-|TRBJ2-2
TGTGCCTGGAGTGACGCCCCCATATCAGCGGGCCGGACCGGGGAGCTGTTTTTT
CAWSDAPISAGRTGELFF
>TRBV18|once|-|TRBJ2-7
TGTGCCAGCTCACGACCTACAGACTACGAGCAGTACTTC
CASSRPTDYEQYF
>TRBV29-1|-|-|TRBJ2-5
TGCAGCGTTTTGGAGGGGAGGCGAGAGACCCAGTACTTC
CSVLEGRRETQYF
>TRBV5-6|-|-|TRBJ2-5
TGTGCCAGCAGCTTGGTAGGACAGCAAGAGACCCAGTACTTC
CASSLVGQQETQYF
>TRBV7-9|-|-|TRBJ2-7
TGTGCCAGCAGCTCAGGCGGATGGACACCCTACGAGCAGTACTTC
CASSSGGWTPYEQYF
>TRBV19|-|-|TRBJ2-1
TGTGCCAGTAGGGGAACTAGTTTTGGGGACAATGAGCAGTTCTTC
CASRGTSFGDNEQFF
>TRBV29-1|-|TRBD2|TRBJ2-1
TGCAGCGGCGGGGGGGCCTACAATGAGCAGTTCTTC
CSGGGAYNEQFF
>TRBV2|once|-|TRBJ2-7
TGTGCCAGCAGCCCCCAAGGGGACGAGCAGTACTTC
CASSPQGDEQYF
>TRBV29-1|-|TRBD1|TRBJ1-1
TGCAGCGTTGGACAGGGGCTTGAAGCTTTCTTT
CSVGQGLEAFF
>TRBV7-2|once|-|TRBJ2-5
TGTGCCAGCAGGCCCGGACGGGCGGGGGCGTACCAAGAGACCCAGTACTTC
CASRPGRAGAYQETQYF
>TRBV9|once|TRBD2|TRBJ2-5
TGTGCCAGCAGCGTCTACGGGGGGGTGCAAGAGACCCAGTACTTC
CASSVYGGVQETQYF
>TRBV7-9|-|TRBD2|TRBJ2-3
TGTGCCAGCAGCTTAGACTCCTACGGGGGGAGCACAGATACGCAGTATTTT
CASSLDSYGGSTDTQYF
>TRBV6-6|-|-|TRBJ2-1
TGTGCCAGCAGCACCGCCGGTGCCCCCAATGAGCAGTTCTTC
CASSTAGAPNEQFF
>TRBV7-8|-|TRBD2|TRBJ2-7
TGTGCCAGCAGCTTGGGGGTAGCGGGGTACGAGCAGTACTTC
CASSLGVAGYEQYF
>TRBV13|-|TRBD1|TRBJ2-5
TGTGCCAGCAGCACGCGGGACAGGGGGCCCCGGGAGACCCAGTACTTC
CASSTRDRGPRETQYF
>TRBV6-4|-|TRBD2|TRBJ2-1
TGTGCCAGCAGGACTAGCCCAAGCTTATACAATGAGCAGTTCTTC
CASRTSPSLYNEQFF
>TRBV7-9|-|-|TRBJ2-1
TGTGCCAGCAGCTTAGGCTCAGGGTACAATGAGCAGTTCTTC
CASSLGSGYNEQFF
>TRBV14|-|-|TRBJ1-1
TGTGCCAGCAGCCAAGATACGGGGACCGGGGCTGAAGCTTTCTTT
CASSQDTGTGAEAFF
>TRBV7-9|-|-|TRBJ1-4
TGTGCCAGCAGCTGGAACTCGGGAATTCCTTTT
CASSWNSGIPF
>TRBV7-9|-|-|TRBJ2-3
TGTGCCAGCAGCTCCATTCCTAGCACAGATACGCAGTATTTT
CASSSIPSTDTQYF
>TRBV29-1|-|-|TRBJ2-1
TGCAGCGTCCTGCCGGAACAGGGTTACAATGAGCAGTTCTTC
CSVLPEQGYNEQFF
>TRBV2|-|-|TRBJ2-5
TGTGCCAGCAGTGAAGCGACCCGGGTGAGCGGGGAGACCCAGTACTTC
CASSEATRVSGETQYF
>TRBV6-5|-|-|TRBJ2-1
TGTGCCAGCAGTTACTCGGTAAAGGCACAACCGTTCTTC
CASSYSVKAQPFF
>TRBV14|-|-|TRBJ2-2
TGTGCCAGCAGCCAAGTTGAAACCGGGGAGCTGTTTTTT
CASSQVETGELFF
>TRBV11-3|-|TRBD2|TRBJ2-7
TGTGCCAGCAGCTCGGGCGGGGGGAACTACGAGCAGTACTTC
CASSSGGGNYEQYF
>TRBV4-3|-|-|TRBJ1-5
TGCGCCAGCAGCCAAGGGGTGGCGGCCGGTCAGCCCCAGCATTTT
CASSQGVAAGQPQHF
>TRBV7-9|-|TRBD1|TRBJ2-2
TGTGCCAGCAGCACACAGGGGTTTAGCACCGGGGAGCTGTTTTTT
CASSTQGFSTGELFF
>TRBV9|-|TRBD1|TRBJ2-2
TGTGCCAGCAGCGCAGGGGGCAGGGGCACCGGGGAGCTGTTTTTT
CASSAGGRGTGELFF
>TRBV19|-|-|TRBJ2-7
TGTGCCAGTAGTACGTCGGGGGTGGTCGGGGGCGGCTACGAGCAGTACTTC
CASSTSGVVGGGYEQYF
>TRBV7-9|-|-|TRBJ2-1
TGTGCCAGCAGCTCCGAACTTAGCGGACACAATGAGCAGTTCTTC
CASSSELSGHNEQFF
>TRBV7-9|-|-|TRBJ2-7
TGTGCCAGCAGCCCAACGCCGGGGGCGGGGACAGCGTACGAGCAGTACTTC
CASSPTPGAGTAYEQYF
>TRBV4-1|-|TRBD2|TRBJ2-5
TGCGCCAGCAGCCAAGAAGGGCTAGCGGGGGCCGGGACCCAGTACTTC
CASSQEGLAGAGTQYF
>TRBV14|-|TRBD1|TRBJ1-3
TGTGCCAGCAGCCCCAGGGACAGCTCTGGAAACACCATATATTTT
CASSPRDSSGNTIYF
>TRBV7-2|-|-|TRBJ2-7
TGTGCCAGCAGCCCTACGTGGTCCACCTACGAGCAGTACTTC
CASSPTWSTYEQYF
>TRBV7-8|-|TRBD2|TRBJ2-4
TGTGCCAGCAGCTTAGTGGCGTCTAGCGGGGGGATACTAGCCAAAAACATTCAGTACTTC
CASSLVASSGGILAKNIQYF
>TRBV7-6|-|TRBD2|TRBJ2-5
TGTGCCAGCAGCTTCGCGGGGGGGGGCCAAGAGACCCAGTACTTC
CASSFAGGGQETQYF
>TRBV4-3|-|TRBD1|TRBJ2-7
TGCGCCAGCAGCCAAGGGGGACAGGGCTACGAGCAGTACTTC
CASSQGGQGYEQYF
>TRBV4-3|-|TRBD2|TRBJ2-3
TGCGCCAGCAGCCAAGGCGGCGGGGGGGCATATACGCAGTATTTT
CASSQGGGGAYTQYF
>TRBV4-1|-|-|TRBJ2-7
TGCGCCAGCAGCCAAGGGAGGGGGCTACCCTACGAGCAGTACTTC
CASSQGRGLPYEQYF
>TRBV7-2|-|TRBD2|TRBJ2-7
TGTGCCAGCAGCTTCCTAGCGGATGGTGACGAGCAGTACTTC
CASSFLADGDEQYF
>TRBV4-1|-|-|TRBJ2-7
TGCGCCAGCAGCCAAGGGGGGGACCCAGAGTTAGGAGAGCAGTACTTC
CASSQGGDPELGEQYF
>TRBV6-4|once|-|TRBJ2-1
TGTGCCAGCAGTGACTCTGCTAAGGGTAGTTACAATGAGCAGTTCTTC
CASSDSAKGSYNEQFF
>TRBV29-1|-|-|TRBJ1-1
TGCAGCGTTGTTGGGGGCTTGAACACTGAAGCTTTCTTT
CSVVGGLNTEAFF
>TRBV5-1|-|-|TRBJ2-7
TGCGCCAGCAGCTCCCCGACAGCTACCTACGAGCAGTACTTC
CASSSPTATYEQYF
>TRBV14|-|-|TRBJ1-1
TGTGCCAGCAGCTTCATCCGGAACACTGAAGCTTTCTTT
CASSFIRNTEAFF
>TRBV5-4|once|TRBD2|TRBJ2-1
TGTGCCAGCAGCCCCGGACTAGCGGAAGACAATGAGCAGTTCTTC
CASSPGLAEDNEQFF
>TRBV6-5|-|TRBD1|TRBJ2-4
TGTGCCAGCAGTTACGGGACAGGATCTATTCAGTACTTC
CASSYGTGSIQYF
>TRBV6-6|-|-|TRBJ2-2
TGTGCCAGCATCGGGGGGGAGCTGTTTTTT
CASIGGELFF